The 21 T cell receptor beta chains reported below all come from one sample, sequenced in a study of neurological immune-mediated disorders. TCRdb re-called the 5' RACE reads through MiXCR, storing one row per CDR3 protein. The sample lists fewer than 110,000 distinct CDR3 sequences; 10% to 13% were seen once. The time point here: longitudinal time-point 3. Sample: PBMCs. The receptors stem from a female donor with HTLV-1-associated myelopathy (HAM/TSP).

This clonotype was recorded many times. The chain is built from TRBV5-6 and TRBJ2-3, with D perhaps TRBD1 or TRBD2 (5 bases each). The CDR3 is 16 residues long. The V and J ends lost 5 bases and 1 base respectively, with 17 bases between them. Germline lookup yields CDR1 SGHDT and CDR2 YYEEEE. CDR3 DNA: TGTGCCAGCAGGGGATGGGACCGACAACGCACAGATACGCAGTATTTT. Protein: CASRGWDRQRTDTQYF. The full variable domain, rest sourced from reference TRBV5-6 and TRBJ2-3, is DAGVTQSPTHLIKTRGQQVTLRCSPKSGHDTVSWYQQALGQGPQFIFQYYEEEERQRGNFPDRFSGHQFPNYSSELNVNALLLGDSALYLCASRGWDRQRTDTQYFGPGTRLTVL.

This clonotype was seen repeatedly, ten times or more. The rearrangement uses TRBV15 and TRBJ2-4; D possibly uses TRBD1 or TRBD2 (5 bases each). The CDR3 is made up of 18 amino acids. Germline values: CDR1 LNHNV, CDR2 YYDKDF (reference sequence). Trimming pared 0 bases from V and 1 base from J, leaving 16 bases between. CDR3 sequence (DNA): TGTGCCACCAGCAGAGATTTCGGGGCTGACGTGGCCAAAAACATTCAGTACTTC. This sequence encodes CATSRDFGADVAKNIQYF. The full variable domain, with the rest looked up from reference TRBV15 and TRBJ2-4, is DAMVIQNPRYQVTQFGKPVTLSCSQTLNHNVMYWYQQKSSQAPKLLFHYYDKDFNNEADTPDNFQSRRPNTSFCFLDIRSPGLGDTAMYLCATSRDFGADVAKNIQYFGAGTRLSVL.

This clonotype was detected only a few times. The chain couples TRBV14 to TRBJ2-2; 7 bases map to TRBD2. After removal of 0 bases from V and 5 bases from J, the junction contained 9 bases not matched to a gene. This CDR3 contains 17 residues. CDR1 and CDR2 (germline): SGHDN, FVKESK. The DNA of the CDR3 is TGTGCCAGCAGCCAAGATCTTCTCCGGGGGGTTACCGGGGAGCTGTTTTTT. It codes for CASSQDLLRGVTGELFF.

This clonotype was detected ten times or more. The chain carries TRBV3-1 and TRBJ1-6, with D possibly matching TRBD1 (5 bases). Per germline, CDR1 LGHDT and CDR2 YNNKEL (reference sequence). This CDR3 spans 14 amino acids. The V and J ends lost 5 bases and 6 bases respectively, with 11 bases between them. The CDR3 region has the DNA TGTGCCAGCAGCTACCGGGACCGTAATTCACCCCTCCACTTT. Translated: CASSYRDRNSPLHF. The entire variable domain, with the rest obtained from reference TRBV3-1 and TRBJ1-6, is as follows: DTAVSQTPKYLVTQMGNDKSIKCEQNLGHDTMYWYKQDSKKFLKIMFSYNNKELIINETVPNRFSPKSPDKAHLNLHINSLELGDSAVYFCASSYRDRNSPLHFGNGTRLTVT.

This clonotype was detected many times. The CDR3 DNA reads TGTGCCAGCACCCCGTGGAATGGACAGGGGGCGACTGAAGCTTTCTTT. Protein: CASTPWNGQGATEAFF. The chain uses TRBV5-6 and TRBJ1-1; 11 bases are shared with TRBD1. The CDR3 is 16 amino acids. Trimming at V came to 6 bases and at J to 5 bases, leaving 12 bases not matched to a gene. From germline, CDR1 is SGHDT and CDR2 YYEEEE.

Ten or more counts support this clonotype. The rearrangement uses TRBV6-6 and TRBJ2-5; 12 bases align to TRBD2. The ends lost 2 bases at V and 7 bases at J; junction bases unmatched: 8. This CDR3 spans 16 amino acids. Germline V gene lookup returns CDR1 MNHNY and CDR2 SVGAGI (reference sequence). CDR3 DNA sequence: TGTGCCAGCAGTTACCCTAGCGGGGGGGCCGATGGGACCCAGTACTTC. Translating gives CASSYPSGGADGTQYF.

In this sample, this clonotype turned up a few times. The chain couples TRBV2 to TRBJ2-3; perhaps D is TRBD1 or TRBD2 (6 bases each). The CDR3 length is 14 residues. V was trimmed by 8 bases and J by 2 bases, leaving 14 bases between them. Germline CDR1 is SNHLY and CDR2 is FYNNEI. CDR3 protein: CASEGGLDTDTQYF. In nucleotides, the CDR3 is TGTGCCAGCGAAGGGGGACTCGACACAGATACGCAGTATTTT.

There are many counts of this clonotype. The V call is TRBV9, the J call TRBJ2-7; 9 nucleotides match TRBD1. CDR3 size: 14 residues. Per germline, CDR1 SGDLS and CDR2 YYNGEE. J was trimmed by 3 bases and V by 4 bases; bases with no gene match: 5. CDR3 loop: CASSPDRGNYEQYF. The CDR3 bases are TGTGCCAGCAGCCCGGACAGGGGCAACTACGAGCAGTACTTC. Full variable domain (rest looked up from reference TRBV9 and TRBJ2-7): DSGVTQTPKHLITATGQRVTLRCSPRSGDLSVYWYQQSLDQGLQFLIQYYNGEERAKGNILERFSAQQFPDLHSELNLSSLELGDSALYFCASSPDRGNYEQYFGPGTRLTVT.

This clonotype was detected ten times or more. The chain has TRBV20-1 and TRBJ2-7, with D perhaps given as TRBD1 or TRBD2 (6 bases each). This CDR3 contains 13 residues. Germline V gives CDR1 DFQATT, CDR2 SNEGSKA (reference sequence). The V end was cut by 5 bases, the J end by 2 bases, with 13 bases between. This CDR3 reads CSAGARGAYEQYF. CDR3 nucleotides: TGCAGTGCTGGCGCTAGGGGGGCCTACGAGCAGTACTTC.

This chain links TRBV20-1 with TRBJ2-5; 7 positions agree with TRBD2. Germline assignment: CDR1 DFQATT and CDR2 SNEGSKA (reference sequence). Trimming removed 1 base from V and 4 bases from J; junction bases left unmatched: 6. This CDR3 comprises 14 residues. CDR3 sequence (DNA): TGCAGTGCTAGAGTGGTGCGGGGGTCAGAGACCCAGTACTTC. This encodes CSARVVRGSETQYF.

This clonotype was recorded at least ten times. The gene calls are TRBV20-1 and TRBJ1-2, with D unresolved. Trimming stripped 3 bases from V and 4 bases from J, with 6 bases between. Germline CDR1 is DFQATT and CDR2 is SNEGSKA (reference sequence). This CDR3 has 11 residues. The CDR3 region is CSASLGYGYTF. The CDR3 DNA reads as TGCAGTGCTAGCTTGGGCTATGGCTACACCTTC.

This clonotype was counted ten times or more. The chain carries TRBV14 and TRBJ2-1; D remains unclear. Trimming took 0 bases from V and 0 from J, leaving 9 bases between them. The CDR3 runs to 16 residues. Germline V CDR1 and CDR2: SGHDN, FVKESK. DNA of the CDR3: TGTGCCAGCAGCCAAGACGGCGAGAGCTCCTACAATGAGCAGTTCTTC. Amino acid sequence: CASSQDGESSYNEQFF.

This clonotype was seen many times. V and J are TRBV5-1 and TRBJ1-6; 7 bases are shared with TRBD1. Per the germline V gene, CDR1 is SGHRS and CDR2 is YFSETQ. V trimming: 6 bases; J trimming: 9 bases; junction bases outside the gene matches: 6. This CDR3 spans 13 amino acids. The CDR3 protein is CASTDRAGSPLHF. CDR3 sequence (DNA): TGCGCCAGCACAGACAGGGCGGGTTCACCCCTCCACTTT.

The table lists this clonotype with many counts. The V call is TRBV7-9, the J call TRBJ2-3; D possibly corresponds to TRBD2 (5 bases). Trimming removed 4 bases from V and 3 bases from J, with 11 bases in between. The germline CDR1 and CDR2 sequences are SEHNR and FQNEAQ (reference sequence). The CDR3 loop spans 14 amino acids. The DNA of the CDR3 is TGTGCCAGCAGCTACGATGGGGAGACAGATACGCAGTATTTT. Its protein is CASSYDGETDTQYF.

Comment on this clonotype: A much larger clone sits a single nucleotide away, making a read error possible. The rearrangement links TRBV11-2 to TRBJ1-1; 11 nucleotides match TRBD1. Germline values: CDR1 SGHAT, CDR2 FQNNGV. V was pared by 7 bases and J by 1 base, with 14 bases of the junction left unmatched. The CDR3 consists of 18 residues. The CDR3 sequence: CASTRGYHGTGGNTEAFF. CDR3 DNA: TGTGCCAGCACCCGGGGATACCACGGGACAGGGGGGAACACTGAAGCTTTCTTT.

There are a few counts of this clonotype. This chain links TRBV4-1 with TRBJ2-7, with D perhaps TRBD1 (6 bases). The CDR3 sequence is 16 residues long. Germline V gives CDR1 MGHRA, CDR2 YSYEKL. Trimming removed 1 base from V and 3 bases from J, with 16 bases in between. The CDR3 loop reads CASSQVSGDELYEQYF. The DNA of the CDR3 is TGCGCCAGCAGCCAAGTCTCAGGGGATGAACTCTACGAGCAGTACTTC.

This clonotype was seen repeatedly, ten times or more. The CDR3 spells CSARDHGDRADEKLFF. The CDR3 DNA reads as TGCAGTGCTAGAGATCATGGGGACAGGGCGGATGAAAAACTGTTTTTT. J is TRBJ1-4 and V is TRBV20-1, with 9 bases that match TRBD1. The CDR3 extends over 16 amino acids. Trimming cost V 0 bases and J 6 bases; bases outside gene matches: 8. CDR1 is DFQATT and CDR2 is SNEGSKA in the germline V gene (reference sequence).

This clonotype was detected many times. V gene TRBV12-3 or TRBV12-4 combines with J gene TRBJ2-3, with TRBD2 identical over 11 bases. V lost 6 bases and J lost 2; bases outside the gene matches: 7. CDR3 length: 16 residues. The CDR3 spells CASSQLAGATTDTQYF. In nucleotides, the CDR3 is TGTGCCAGCAGCCAACTAGCGGGGGCCACCACAGATACGCAGTATTTT.

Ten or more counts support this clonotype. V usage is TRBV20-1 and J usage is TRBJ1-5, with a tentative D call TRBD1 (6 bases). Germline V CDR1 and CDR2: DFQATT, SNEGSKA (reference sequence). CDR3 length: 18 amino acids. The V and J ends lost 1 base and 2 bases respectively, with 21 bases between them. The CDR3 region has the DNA TGCAGTGCTAGAGCCCCACCCGGGGGGGCCGGGGGCAATCAGCCCCAGCATTTT. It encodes CSARAPPGGAGGNQPQHF.

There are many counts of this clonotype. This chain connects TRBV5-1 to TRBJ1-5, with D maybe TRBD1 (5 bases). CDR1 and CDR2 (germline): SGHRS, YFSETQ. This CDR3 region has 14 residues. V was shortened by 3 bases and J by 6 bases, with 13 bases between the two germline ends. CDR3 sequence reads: CASSSDHGGQPQHF. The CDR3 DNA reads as TGCGCCAGCAGCTCGGACCATGGGGGTCAGCCCCAGCATTTT.

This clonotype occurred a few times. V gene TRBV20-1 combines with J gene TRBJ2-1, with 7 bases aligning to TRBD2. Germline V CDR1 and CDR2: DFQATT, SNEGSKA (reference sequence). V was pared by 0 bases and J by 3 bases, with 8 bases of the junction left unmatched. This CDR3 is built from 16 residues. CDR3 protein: CSARDGGGGIYNEQFF. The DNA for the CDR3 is TGCAGTGCTAGAGATGGCGGGGGAGGCATCTACAATGAGCAGTTCTTC.